A single count supports the clone carrying this T cell receptor beta chain. The authors' processing: Using reference gene primer amplification, nucleated cell counts were estimated. The table came from immunoSEQ multiplex PCR; TCRdb's copy has only in-frame clones and leaves some out. The V and J calls and clone size were taken over from that table, and D and trimming were inferred from the DNA. The data show a few hundred thousand clones, with approximately 86% seen just once and about 3.6% held by the top ten. This entry belongs to a study of blood T cell repertoires in COVID-19. Study-level background: The United States, Italy and Spain provided the acute and convalescent COVID-19 samples. T cells, B-cell-depleted T cells, or PBMCs supplied cDNA or gDNA.

V lost 5 bases, J lost 2 bases, and 12 bases lay in between. Germline values: CDR1 LNHDA, CDR2 SQIVND (reference sequence). CDR3 size: 14 residues. This sequence joins TRBV19 and TRBJ2-5; weak D call: TRBD1 (6 bases). The sequence was collected from a woman of 80 years or more with acute or convalescent COVID-19. Sequencing was done on a sample of peripheral blood. Here the CDR3 reads CASSVRGIQETQYF. In DNA form, the CDR3 reads TGTGCCAGTAGTGTCAGGGGTATACAAGAGACCCAGTACTTC. Variable domain in full (rest from reference TRBV19 and TRBJ2-5): DGGITQSPKYLFRKEGQNVTLSCEQNLNHDAMYWYRQDPGQGLRLIYYSQIVNDFQKGDIAEGYSVSREKKESFPLTVTSAQKNPTAFYLCASSVRGIQETQYFGPGTRLLVL.